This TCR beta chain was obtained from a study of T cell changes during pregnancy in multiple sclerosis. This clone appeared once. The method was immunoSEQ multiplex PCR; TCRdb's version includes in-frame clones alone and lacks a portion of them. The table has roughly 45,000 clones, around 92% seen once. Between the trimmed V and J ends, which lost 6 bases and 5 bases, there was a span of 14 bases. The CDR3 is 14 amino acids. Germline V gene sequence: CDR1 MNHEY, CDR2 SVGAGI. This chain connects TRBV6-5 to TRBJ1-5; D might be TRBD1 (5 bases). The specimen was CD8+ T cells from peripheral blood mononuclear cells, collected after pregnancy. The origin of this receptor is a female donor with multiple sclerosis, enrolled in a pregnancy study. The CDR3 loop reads CASRPWGEDQPQHF. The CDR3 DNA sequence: TGTGCCAGCAGACCCTGGGGGGAGGATCAGCCCCAGCATTTT.